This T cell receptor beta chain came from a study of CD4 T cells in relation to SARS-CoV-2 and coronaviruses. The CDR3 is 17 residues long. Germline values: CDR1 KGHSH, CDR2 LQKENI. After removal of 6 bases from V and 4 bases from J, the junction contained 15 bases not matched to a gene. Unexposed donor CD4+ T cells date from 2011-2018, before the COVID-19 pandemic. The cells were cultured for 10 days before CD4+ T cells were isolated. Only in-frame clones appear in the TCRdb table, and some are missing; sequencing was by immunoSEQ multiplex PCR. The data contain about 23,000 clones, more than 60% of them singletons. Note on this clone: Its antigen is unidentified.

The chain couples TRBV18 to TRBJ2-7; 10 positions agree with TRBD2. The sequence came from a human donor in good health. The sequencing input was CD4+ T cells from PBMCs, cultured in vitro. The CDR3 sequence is CASSGTAGTSAIYEQYF. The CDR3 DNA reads TGTGCCAGCTCCGGGACAGCCGGGACTAGCGCGATTTACGAGCAGTACTTC.